This entry lists 17 T cell receptor beta chains sequenced from one sample in a study of blood T cell repertoires in COVID-19. The data were produced by immunoSEQ multiplex PCR, yet TCRdb's version contains in-frame clones alone and is incomplete. The data show more than 250,000 clones, nearly 90% seen once. The sequencing sample was made of PBMCs or T cells enriched from blood (not recorded which). The source of these receptors is a woman aged 18-29 years with acute COVID-19.

This CDR3 is CASSLNEKLFF. The CDR3 bases are TGTGCCAGCAGTCTCAATGAAAAACTGTTTTTT. V gene TRBV7-9 combines with J gene TRBJ1-4, with D uncertain. The V end lost 6 bases, the J end lost 5 bases, and 4 bases lay between the germline ends. CDR1 is SEHNR and CDR2 is FQNEAQ in the germline V gene (reference sequence). The CDR3 loop spans 11 amino acids.

CDR3 loop: CASSRDRRETQYF. In DNA form, the CDR3 reads TGTGCCAGCAGTCGGGACAGACGAGAGACCCAGTACTTC. The rearrangement joins TRBV2 to TRBJ2-5; TRBD1 matches 7 bases. V was clipped by 5 bases and J by 4 bases; unmatched bases: 4. The CDR3 is 13 residues long. Germline assignment: CDR1 SNHLY and CDR2 FYNNEI. The full variable domain, completed using reference TRBV2 and TRBJ2-5, is EPEVTQTPSHQVTQMGQEVILRCVPISNHLYFYWYRQILGQKVEFLVSFYNNEISEKSEIFDDQFSVERPDGSNFTLKIRSTKLEDSAMYFCASSRDRRETQYFGPGTRLLVL.

V is TRBV28 and J is TRBJ1-2; TRBD1 matches 8 bases. With 5 bases clipped from V and 0 bases from J, the junction kept 2 bases outside the gene matches. The CDR3 has 14 residues. Germline V gene sequence: CDR1 MDHEN, CDR2 SYDVKM. CDR3 sequence reads: CASSTGGTNYGYTF. DNA for the CDR3: TGTGCCAGCAGTACAGGGGGTACTAACTATGGCTACACCTTC.

The J gene is TRBJ2-1, the V gene TRBV11-2, with D tentatively TRBD2 (5 bases). This CDR3 contains 14 residues. Trimming took off 5 bases at V and 1 base at J, with 9 bases between the two ends. Germline V CDR1 and CDR2: SGHAT, FQNNGV. The CDR3 DNA reads TGTGCCAGCAGCGTACTAGGTTCCTACAATGAGCAGTTCTTC. Amino acids: CASSVLGSYNEQFF.

This clone showed up just once. The chain is built from TRBV7-9 and TRBJ2-3, with D perhaps TRBD1 (6 bases). Germline V lookup: CDR1 SEHNR, CDR2 FQNEAQ (reference sequence). The CDR3 has 13 amino acids. Trimming cost V 7 bases and J 2 bases, with 10 bases left between them. The CDR3 sequence is CASTWGPTDTQYF. In nucleotides, the CDR3 is TGTGCCAGCACCTGGGGGCCCACAGATACGCAGTATTTT.

The chain combines TRBV4-1 with TRBJ2-1; D is unclear. CDR1 MGHRA and CDR2 YSYEKL come from the germline V gene. V lost 3 bases and J lost 0, with 12 bases in between. CDR3 length: 16 residues. DNA for the CDR3: TGCGCCAGCAGCCAGCCGAGCGAAAGCTCCTACAATGAGCAGTTCTTC. Its translation is CASSQPSESSYNEQFF.

This chain uses TRBV27 with TRBJ2-7, with 7 bases matching TRBD2. Per the germline V gene, CDR1 is MNHEY and CDR2 is SMNVEV (reference sequence). This CDR3 contains 12 residues. The CDR3 coding sequence is TGTGCGATCAGGACTAGTTCGCACGAGCAGTACTTC. It translates to CAIRTSSHEQYF.

The CDR3, as DNA: TGTGCCAGCAGTTTATTGGGGGAGAGACTAGCGGCCACCAATGAGCAGTTCTTC. It yields the protein CASSLLGERLAATNEQFF. This sequence joins TRBV28 and TRBJ2-1, with 9 bases matching TRBD2. The CDR3 contains 18 residues. V gave up 1 base and J gave up 6 bases; unmatched junction bases: 13. CDR1 MDHEN and CDR2 SYDVKM come from the germline V gene.

The chain has TRBV11-2 and TRBJ2-1, with 7 bases identical to TRBD2. Germline assignment: CDR1 SGHAT and CDR2 FQNNGV. The CDR3 totals 15 residues. V was pared by 1 base and J by 5 bases, with 5 bases of the junction left unmatched. CDR3 sequence (DNA): TGTGCCAGCAGCTTAGGGAGCGGGAACCACAATGAGCAGTTCTTC. Amino acids: CASSLGSGNHNEQFF.

The V and J genes are TRBV29-1 and TRBJ1-2, with TRBD1 matching 7 bases. V was clipped by 6 bases and J by 2 bases; unmatched bases: 3. Per the germline V gene, CDR1 is SQVTM and CDR2 is ANQGSEA. This CDR3 has 12 amino acids. CDR3 sequence (DNA): TGCAGCGTGGTGACAGGGAACTATGGCTACACCTTC. This translates into CSVVTGNYGYTF.

CDR3 amino acids: CASSHLRGQSEQYF. As DNA, the CDR3 is TGTGCCAGCAGCCACCTAAGGGGGCAATCCGAGCAGTACTTC. V is TRBV3-1 (or the pseudogene TRBV3-2) and J is TRBJ2-7; 7 bases line up with TRBD1. This CDR3 is built from 14 residues. V was clipped by 3 bases and J by 6 bases; unmatched bases: 8. CDR1 is LGHDT and CDR2 is YNNKEL in the germline V gene (reference sequence).

V and J are TRBV10-3 and TRBJ1-1; 11 nucleotides line up with TRBD1. Germline CDR1 reads ENHRY; CDR2 reads SYGVKD. V dropped 6 bases and J dropped 2; count of bases not matched to a gene: 5. The CDR3 loop spans 15 amino acids. The DNA for the CDR3 is TGTGCCATCAGAGGGACAGGGGGGGTCAACACTGAAGCTTTCTTT. This codes for CAIRGTGGVNTEAFF.

The rearrangement links TRBV5-5 to TRBJ2-3; 12 bases fit TRBD2. V shed 0 bases and J 4 bases; nucleotides not matched to a gene: 3. The CDR3 totals 16 residues. Germline V lookup: CDR1 SGHKS, CDR2 YYEKEE (reference sequence). The CDR3 nucleotides read TGTGCCAGCAGCTTGGCACTAGCGGGAGGAGCAGATACGCAGTATTTT. It translates to CASSLALAGGADTQYF. Looking up the rest from reference TRBV5-5 and TRBJ2-3 gives the full variable domain: DAGVTQSPTHLIKTRGQQVTLRCSPISGHKSVSWYQQVLGQGPQFIFQYYEKEERGRGNFPDRFSARQFPNYSSELNVNALLLGDSALYLCASSLALAGGADTQYFGPGTRLTVL.

The V and J genes are TRBV6-5 and TRBJ2-7; 8 bases are a match to TRBD1. J lost 0 bases, V lost 5 bases, and 6 bases had no gene match. The CDR3 covers 15 residues. Germline V gene data show CDR1 as MNHEY and CDR2 as SVGAGI. The CDR3 loop reads CASSRETGGSYEQYF. CDR3 in DNA: TGTGCCAGCAGTCGGGAAACAGGGGGCTCCTACGAGCAGTACTTC.

This chain links TRBV5-4 with TRBJ2-3, with 12 bases aligning to TRBD1. Trimming removed 4 bases from V and 4 bases from J; junction bases left unmatched: 7. The CDR3 spans 16 residues. The V gene's germline CDR1 is SGHNT and CDR2 YYREEE (reference sequence). The CDR3 sequence: CASSNRDRGQPDTQYF. Here the CDR3 DNA reads TGTGCCAGCAGCAACCGGGACAGGGGGCAGCCAGATACGCAGTATTTT.

The J gene is TRBJ2-1, the V gene TRBV2; D is perhaps TRBD1 (5 bases). Between the trimmed V and J ends, which lost 7 bases and 1 base, there was a span of 11 bases. The length of the CDR3 is 14 residues. Germline V gene data show CDR1 as SNHLY and CDR2 as FYNNEI. The CDR3 DNA is TGTGCCAGCACGGTAACAGGTTCCTACAATGAGCAGTTCTTC. Translated: CASTVTGSYNEQFF.

The rearrangement uses TRBV27 and TRBJ2-3, with 7 bases lining up with TRBD1. The CDR3 runs 16 residues. Germline V lookup: CDR1 MNHEY, CDR2 SMNVEV (reference sequence). With V trimmed by 5 bases and J by 0 bases, 8 bases remained unmatched. This CDR3 is CASSINRGTSTDTQYF. CDR3 sequence (DNA): TGTGCCAGCAGTATTAACAGGGGAACTAGCACAGATACGCAGTATTTT.